Below, 17 T cell receptor beta chains from the same sample are listed, as sequenced in a study of beta chain features in type 1 diabetes. Study-wide points: Among all four CD4+ subsets, Type 1 diabetes patients had TCRB CDR3s that were moderately but significantly shorter.

Antigen specificity for these receptors is unknown. Every isolated RNA sample was fully reverse transcribed, so sequencing captured expressed TCRB transcripts. This table comes from immunoSEQ multiplex PCR, and its TCRdb copy is limited to in-frame clones, with some not included. Of roughly 280,000 clones listed, about 23% are singletons. The sequenced sample consisted of naive CD4+ T cells from blood. The receptor set was obtained from a woman aged 25 to 39 with type 1 diabetes.

The chain joins TRBV23-1 to TRBJ1-4; the match to TRBD1 covers 7 bases. TRBV23-1 falls under the ORF class, with uncertain function. The CDR3 sequence is 14 residues long. Germline trimming cut 1 base from V and 8 bases from J; bases unmatched to any gene: 4. The CDR3: CASSQLGQYEKLFF. CDR3 DNA: TGCGCCAGCAGTCAATTGGGACAGTACGAAAAACTGTTTTTT.

This clone has only a few counts. The V and J genes are TRBV29-1 and TRBJ2-7; 12 nucleotides agree with TRBD2. The V and J ends lost 0 bases and 3 bases, in that order; junction bases with no gene match: 9. The CDR3 sequence is 17 residues long. In germline, CDR1 is SQVTM, CDR2 ANQGSEA. The CDR3 protein is CSVEDSSGREWGYEQYF. The CDR3 region has the DNA TGCAGCGTTGAAGATTCTAGCGGGAGGGAGTGGGGCTACGAGCAGTACTTC.

This rearrangement joins TRBV5-1 to TRBJ2-1; 8 bases align to TRBD1. This CDR3 has 15 amino acids. The germline V gene encodes CDR1 SGHRS and CDR2 YFSETQ. V lost 3 bases to trimming and J lost 4 bases; unmatched junction nucleotides: 6. The CDR3 region has the DNA TGCGCCAGCAGCTCCATGAGACAGGGGTACAATGAGCAGTTCTTC. Residues: CASSSMRQGYNEQFF.

The chain employs TRBV5-1 and TRBJ2-7; TRBD1 matches 11 bases. V was clipped by 6 bases and J by 3 bases; unmatched bases: 5. This CDR3 has 14 residues. CDR1 is SGHRS and CDR2 is YFSETQ in the germline V gene. The CDR3 region has the DNA TGCGCCAGCAAATCCGGGACAGGGGGCTACGAGCAGTACTTC. It translates to CASKSGTGGYEQYF.

This clone was detected only a few times. This sequence joins TRBV29-1 and TRBJ1-2; 8 bases are a match to TRBD1. The CDR3 sequence is 15 residues long. The ends lost 1 base at V and 8 bases at J; junction bases unmatched: 12. In germline, CDR1 is SQVTM, CDR2 ANQGSEA. CDR3 amino acids: CSVEVIAGGVDGYTF. CDR3 DNA: TGCAGCGTTGAAGTTATTGCAGGGGGCGTTGACGGCTACACCTTC.

The genes are TRBV29-1 and TRBJ1-5; 7 bases are shared with TRBD1. Germline V lookup: CDR1 SQVTM, CDR2 ANQGSEA. Trimming took 7 bases from V and 5 from J; bases not matched to a gene: 5. The CDR3 runs to 12 residues. CDR3 loop: CSAGQRDQPQHF. The DNA for the CDR3 is TGCAGCGCGGGACAGCGAGATCAGCCCCAGCATTTT.

This clone has more than one count but fewer than ten. The chain couples TRBV28 to TRBJ1-1; 8 nucleotides agree with TRBD1. The germline gives CDR1 MDHEN, CDR2 SYDVKM. V lost 2 bases and J lost 11; bases outside the gene matches: 4. The CDR3 sequence is 12 residues long. The CDR3 sequence is CASSLVRTGAFF. The CDR3 nucleotides are TGTGCCAGCAGTTTAGTAAGGACAGGGGCTTTCTTT.

The chain carries TRBV29-1 and TRBJ2-1; 7 bases are shared with TRBD2. The J segment lost 13 bases and the V segment lost 0 bases, leaving 15 bases of the junction unmatched. This CDR3 comprises 15 residues. Germline V gives CDR1 SQVTM, CDR2 ANQGSEA. Here the CDR3 reads CSVEDRKTSQPQQFF. The CDR3 nucleotides are TGCAGCGTTGAAGATCGGAAGACTAGCCAACCGCAACAGTTCTTC.

This sequence joins TRBV29-1 and TRBJ2-3, with 8 positions matching TRBD1. Germline CDR1 is SQVTM and CDR2 is ANQGSEA. This CDR3 spans 15 amino acids. After removal of 7 bases from V and 5 bases from J, the junction contained 14 bases not matched to a gene. CDR3 DNA: TGCAGCGCCCTGACGGTCAGGGGGCGCGAAGATACGCAGTATTTT. This sequence encodes CSALTVRGREDTQYF.

This clone came up a few times. The chain has TRBV21-1 and TRBJ2-7; the table's D gene call, TRBD1, was not cross checked with the DNA. TRBV21-1 is reported as a pseudogene. This CDR3 is 16 amino acids long. CDR3 in amino acids: CASSAGDSPAPYEQYF. The CDR3 bases are TGTGCCAGCAGCGCCGGGGACAGCCCAGCCCCCTACGAGCAGTACTTC.

This clone was observed a few times. This sequence joins TRBV6-6 and TRBJ2-7; 9 bases fit TRBD1. The germline CDR1 and CDR2 sequences are MNHNY and SVGAGI (reference sequence). Trimming at V came to 0 bases and at J to 2 bases, leaving 5 bases not matched to a gene. There are 16 residues in the CDR3. The CDR3 is CASSYSSDRGAYEQYF. The CDR3 nucleotides are TGTGCCAGCAGTTACTCTTCGGACAGGGGAGCCTACGAGCAGTACTTC.

The chain combines TRBV7-9 with TRBJ2-4; 7 bases fit TRBD2. CDR3 size: 13 residues. V lost 3 bases, J lost 7 bases, and 3 bases stayed unmatched. Germline assignment: CDR1 SEHNR and CDR2 FQNEAQ (reference sequence). CDR3: CASSFAAGNIQYF. DNA for the CDR3: TGTGCCAGCAGCTTCGCAGCGGGGAACATTCAGTACTTC.

The chain combines TRBV18 with TRBJ2-7; perhaps TRBD1 as D (5 bases). The germline V gene has CDR1 KGHSH and CDR2 LQKENI. The CDR3 is made up of 14 amino acids. V lost 3 bases and J 2 bases, leaving 11 bases between the germline ends. This CDR3 reads CASSPDTNTYEQYF. The CDR3 DNA reads TGTGCCAGCTCACCGGACACGAATACCTACGAGCAGTACTTC.

The rearrangement uses TRBV20-1 and TRBJ2-5; tentatively, D is TRBD2 (7 bases). Per germline, CDR1 DFQATT and CDR2 SNEGSKA (reference sequence). The CDR3 covers 11 residues. The ends were cut back, 7 bases at V and 4 bases at J, with 10 bases in the middle. CDR3 DNA: TGCAGTGGGAGGGGGGGAGAGACCCAGTACTTC. Its translation is CSGRGGETQYF.

This clone was counted a few times. The chain has TRBV11-1 and TRBJ2-5; perhaps TRBD2 as D (6 bases). Trimming left V 3 bases short and J 2 bases short, with 10 bases between. Per germline, CDR1 SGHAT and CDR2 FQDESV (reference sequence). CDR3 size: 14 residues. The CDR3 DNA is TGTGCCAGCAGCTTGCATGCGGGACAAGAGACCCAGTACTTC. Translated, it gives CASSLHAGQETQYF.

Only a few counts were recorded for this clone. The chain has TRBV18 and TRBJ1-1, with a tentative D call TRBD1 (5 bases). The ends were cut back, 2 bases at V and 1 base at J, with 11 bases in the middle. The CDR3 is 15 residues long. CDR1 is KGHSH, CDR2 LQKENI, per germline. DNA for the CDR3: TGTGCCAGCTCACCAGAACAGGTTTCGAACACTGAAGCTTTCTTT. Translation gives CASSPEQVSNTEAFF.

Only a few counts were recorded for this clone. The genes are TRBV30 and TRBJ2-3; 10 nucleotides align to TRBD2. The CDR3 runs to 16 residues. The germline V gene encodes CDR1 GTSNPN and CDR2 SVGIG (reference sequence). The V segment lost 0 bases and the J segment 0 bases; nucleotides outside the gene matches: 3. This chain's CDR3 is CAWSVGLAESTDTQYF. CDR3 bases: TGTGCCTGGAGTGTAGGACTAGCGGAGAGCACAGATACGCAGTATTTT.